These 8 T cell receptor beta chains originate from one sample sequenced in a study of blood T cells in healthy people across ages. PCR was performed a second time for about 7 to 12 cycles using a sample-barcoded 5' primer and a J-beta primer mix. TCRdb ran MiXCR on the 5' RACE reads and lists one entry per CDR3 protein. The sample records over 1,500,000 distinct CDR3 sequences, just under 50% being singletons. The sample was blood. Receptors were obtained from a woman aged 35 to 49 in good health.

The CDR3 spells CASRSRTPDQETQYF. The CDR3 region has the DNA TGTGCCAGCAGATCTAGGACACCGGACCAAGAGACCCAGTACTTC. The rearrangement joins TRBV6-2 or TRBV6-3 to TRBJ2-4, with D maybe TRBD1 (5 bases). The tail of the sequence fits TRBJ2-5 better, so the J call may be wrong. This CDR3 has 15 amino acids. The germline V gene encodes CDR1 MNHEY and CDR2 SVGEGT.

CDR3 nucleotide sequence: TGTGCCAGCAGCCAAGTATTAGGGCGAAGCTTTTTCAATGAGCAGTTCTTC. It specifies CASSQVLGRSFFNEQFF. The chain has TRBV14 and TRBJ2-1; D is unclear. Trimming removed 1 base from V and 6 bases from J, with 19 bases in between. The CDR3 covers 17 residues. CDR1 is SGHDN and CDR2 is FVKESK in the germline V gene. The complete variable domain, with remaining parts taken from reference TRBV14 and TRBJ2-1, reads EAGVTQFPSHSVIEKGQTVTLRCDPISGHDNLYWYRRVMGKEIKFLLHFVKESKQDESGMPNNRFLAERTGGTYSTLKVQPAELEDSGVYFCASSQVLGRSFFNEQFFGPGTRLTVL.

Here the CDR3 DNA reads TGCGCCAGCAGCCAAGATCTGTCGGGGGGTCGGGAGACCCAGTACTTC. It encodes CASSQDLSGGRETQYF. The chain joins TRBV4-1 to TRBJ2-5; 7 bases match TRBD2. The V gene's germline CDR1 is MGHRA and CDR2 YSYEKL. CDR3 length: 16 amino acids. V lost 0 bases, J lost 5 bases, and 9 bases stayed unmatched.

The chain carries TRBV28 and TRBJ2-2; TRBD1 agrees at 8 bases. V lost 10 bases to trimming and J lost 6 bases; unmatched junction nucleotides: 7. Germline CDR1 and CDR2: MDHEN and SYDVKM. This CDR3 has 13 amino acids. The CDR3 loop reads CAIPDRASGELFF. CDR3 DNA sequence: TGTGCCATCCCGGACAGGGCGTCCGGGGAGCTGTTTTTT.

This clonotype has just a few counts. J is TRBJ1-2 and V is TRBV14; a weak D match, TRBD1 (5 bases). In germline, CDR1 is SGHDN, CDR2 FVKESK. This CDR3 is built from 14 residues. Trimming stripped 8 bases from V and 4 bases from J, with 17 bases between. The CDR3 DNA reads TGTGCCAGCTCGTGGGGACTGGATTTCTATGGCTACACCTTC. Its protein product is CASSWGLDFYGYTF.

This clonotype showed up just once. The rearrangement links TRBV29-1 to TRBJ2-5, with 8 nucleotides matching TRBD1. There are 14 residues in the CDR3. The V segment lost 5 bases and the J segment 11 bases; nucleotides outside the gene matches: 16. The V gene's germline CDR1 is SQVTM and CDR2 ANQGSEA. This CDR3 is CSVSRQGLKYRQYF. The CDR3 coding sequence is TGCAGCGTTTCCAGACAGGGGCTAAAGTATAGGCAGTACTTC.

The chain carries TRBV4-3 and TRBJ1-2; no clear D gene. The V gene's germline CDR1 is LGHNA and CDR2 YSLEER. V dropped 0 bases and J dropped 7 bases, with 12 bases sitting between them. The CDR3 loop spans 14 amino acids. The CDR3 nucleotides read TGCGCCAGCAGCCAAGAAGGCAGCCCCCCTGGCTACACCTTC. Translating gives CASSQEGSPPGYTF.

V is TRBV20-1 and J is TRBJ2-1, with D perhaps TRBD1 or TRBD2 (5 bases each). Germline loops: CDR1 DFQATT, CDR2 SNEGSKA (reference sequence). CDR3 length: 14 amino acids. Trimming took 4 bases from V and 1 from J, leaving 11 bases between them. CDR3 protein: CSANGALSYNEQFF. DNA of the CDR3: TGCAGTGCTAACGGGGCCTTATCCTACAATGAGCAGTTCTTC.